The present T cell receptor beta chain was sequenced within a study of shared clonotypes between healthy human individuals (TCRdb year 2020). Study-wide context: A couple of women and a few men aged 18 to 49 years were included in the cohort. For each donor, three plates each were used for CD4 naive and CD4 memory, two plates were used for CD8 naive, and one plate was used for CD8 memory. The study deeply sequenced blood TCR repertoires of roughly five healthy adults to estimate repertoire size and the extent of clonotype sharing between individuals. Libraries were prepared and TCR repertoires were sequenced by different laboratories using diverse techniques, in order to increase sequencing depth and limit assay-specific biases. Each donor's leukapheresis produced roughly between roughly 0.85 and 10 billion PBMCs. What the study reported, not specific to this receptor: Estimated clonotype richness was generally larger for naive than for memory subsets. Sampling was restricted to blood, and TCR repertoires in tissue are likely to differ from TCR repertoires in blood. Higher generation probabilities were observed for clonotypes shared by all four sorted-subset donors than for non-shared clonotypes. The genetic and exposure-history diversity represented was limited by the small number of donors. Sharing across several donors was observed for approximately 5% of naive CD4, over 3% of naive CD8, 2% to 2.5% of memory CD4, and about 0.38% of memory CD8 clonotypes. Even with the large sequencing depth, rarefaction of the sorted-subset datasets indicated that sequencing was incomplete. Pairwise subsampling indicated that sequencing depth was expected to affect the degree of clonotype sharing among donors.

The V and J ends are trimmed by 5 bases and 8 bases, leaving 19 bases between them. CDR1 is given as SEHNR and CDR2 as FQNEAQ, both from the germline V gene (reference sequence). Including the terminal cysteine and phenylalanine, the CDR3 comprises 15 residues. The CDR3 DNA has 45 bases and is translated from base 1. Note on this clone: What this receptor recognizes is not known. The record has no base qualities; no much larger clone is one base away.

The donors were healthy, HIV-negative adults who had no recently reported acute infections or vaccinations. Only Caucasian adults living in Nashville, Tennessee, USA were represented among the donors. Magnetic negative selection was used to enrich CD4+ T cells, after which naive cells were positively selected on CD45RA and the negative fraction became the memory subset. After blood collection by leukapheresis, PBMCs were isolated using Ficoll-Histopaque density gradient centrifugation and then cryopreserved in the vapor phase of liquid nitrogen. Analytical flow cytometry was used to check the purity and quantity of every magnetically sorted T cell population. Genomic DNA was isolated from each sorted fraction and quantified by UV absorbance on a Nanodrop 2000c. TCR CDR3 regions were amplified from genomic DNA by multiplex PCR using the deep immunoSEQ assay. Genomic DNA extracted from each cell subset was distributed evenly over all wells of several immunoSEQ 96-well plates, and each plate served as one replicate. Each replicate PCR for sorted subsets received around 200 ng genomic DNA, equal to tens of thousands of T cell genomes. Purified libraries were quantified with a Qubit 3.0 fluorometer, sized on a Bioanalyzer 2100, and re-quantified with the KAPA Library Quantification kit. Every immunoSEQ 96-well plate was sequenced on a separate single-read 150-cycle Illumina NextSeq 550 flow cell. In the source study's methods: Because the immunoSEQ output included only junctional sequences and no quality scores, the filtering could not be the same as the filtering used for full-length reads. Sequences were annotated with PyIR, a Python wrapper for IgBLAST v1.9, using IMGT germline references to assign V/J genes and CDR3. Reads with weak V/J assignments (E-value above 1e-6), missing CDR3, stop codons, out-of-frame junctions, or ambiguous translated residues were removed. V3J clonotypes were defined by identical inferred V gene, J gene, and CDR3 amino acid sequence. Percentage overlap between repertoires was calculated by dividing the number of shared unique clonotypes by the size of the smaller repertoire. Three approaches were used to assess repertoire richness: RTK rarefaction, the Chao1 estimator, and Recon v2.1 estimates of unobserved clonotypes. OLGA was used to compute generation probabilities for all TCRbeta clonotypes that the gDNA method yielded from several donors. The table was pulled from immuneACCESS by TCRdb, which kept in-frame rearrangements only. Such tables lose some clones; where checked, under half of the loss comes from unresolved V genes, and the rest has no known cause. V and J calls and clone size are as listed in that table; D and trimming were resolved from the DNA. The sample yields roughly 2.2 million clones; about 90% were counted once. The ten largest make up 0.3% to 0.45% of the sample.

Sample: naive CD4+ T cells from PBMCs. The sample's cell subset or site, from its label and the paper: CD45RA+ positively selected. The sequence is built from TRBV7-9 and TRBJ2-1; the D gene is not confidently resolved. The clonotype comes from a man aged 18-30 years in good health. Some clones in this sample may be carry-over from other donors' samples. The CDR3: CASSPIPAGVDEQFF. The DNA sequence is TGTGCCAGCAGCCCTATACCCGCCGGAGTAGATGAGCAGTTCTTC. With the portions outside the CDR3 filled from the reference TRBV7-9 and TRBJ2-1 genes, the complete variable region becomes DTGVSQNPRHKITKRGQNVTFRCDPISEHNRLYWYRQTLGQGPEFLTYFQNEAQLEKSRLLSDRFSAERPKGSFSTLEIQRTEQGDSAMYLCASSPIPAGVDEQFFGPGTRLTVL.